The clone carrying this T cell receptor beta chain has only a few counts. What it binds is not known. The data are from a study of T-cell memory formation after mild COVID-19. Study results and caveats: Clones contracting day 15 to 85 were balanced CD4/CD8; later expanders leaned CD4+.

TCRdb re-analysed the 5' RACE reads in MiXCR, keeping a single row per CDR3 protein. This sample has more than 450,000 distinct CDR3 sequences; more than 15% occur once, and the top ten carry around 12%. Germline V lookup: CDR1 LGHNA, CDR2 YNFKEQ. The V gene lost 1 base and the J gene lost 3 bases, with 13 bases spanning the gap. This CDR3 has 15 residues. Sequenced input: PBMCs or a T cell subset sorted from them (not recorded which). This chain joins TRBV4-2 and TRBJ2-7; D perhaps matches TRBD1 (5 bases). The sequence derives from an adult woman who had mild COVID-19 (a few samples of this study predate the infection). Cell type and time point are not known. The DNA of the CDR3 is TGTGCCAGCAGCCAAGGGCAAGGGGTTTTCTACGAGCAGTACTTC. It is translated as CASSQGQGVFYEQYF.